Detailed here is one TCR beta chain. What it recognizes is unknown. This specimen belongs to a study of tumor-infiltrating lymphocytes in localized non-small cell lung cancer. As for the study in general: From each patient, both tumor and uninvolved lung, non-adjacent to tumor, were sampled.

Overall study findings and caveats: Each assay used a separate piece of the same tissue. Higher tumor T cell infiltration than in uninvolved lung was supported by TCRbeta sequencing.

Sequencing used immunoSEQ multiplex PCR; TCRdb keeps in-frame clones, though not all of them. This table has 12,000 to 15,000 clones, around 72% appearing once. CDR3 length: 13 amino acids. With 5 bases clipped from V and 10 bases from J, the junction kept 7 bases outside the gene matches. CDR1 is SGHAT, CDR2 FQNNGV, per germline. The rearrangement joins TRBV11-2 to TRBJ2-1; TRBD1 matches 8 bases. This sequence originates from a human donor with non-small cell lung cancer. Sample: uninvolved lung tissue not adjacent to the tumor. The CDR3 loop reads CASSRDRSWEQFF. Written as DNA, the CDR3 is TGTGCCAGCAGCCGGGACAGGTCCTGGGAGCAGTTCTTC.